The 26 T cell receptor beta chains given below trace back to one sample, sequenced in a study of blood T cell repertoires in COVID-19. Assay: immunoSEQ multiplex PCR; the TCRdb copy retains only in-frame clones and omits some. The sample has roughly 260,000 clones, almost 90% seen once; the top ten hold about 11%. Source material: peripheral blood. These receptors all come from a woman under 40 with COVID-19, enrolled during active disease.

The chain has TRBV28 and TRBJ1-2; 7 positions agree with TRBD1. The CDR3 is made up of 13 amino acids. V lost 6 bases and J lost 2; bases outside the gene matches: 3. From germline, CDR1 is MDHEN and CDR2 SYDVKM. CDR3 residues: CASRKQGNYGYTF. DNA of the CDR3: TGTGCCAGCAGAAAACAGGGGAACTATGGCTACACCTTC.

V gene TRBV4-3 combines with J gene TRBJ1-1; D remains ambiguous. The CDR3 is 14 residues long. The V gene lost 0 bases and the J gene lost 2 bases, with 7 bases spanning the gap. Germline V CDR1 and CDR2: LGHNA, YSLEER. The CDR3 sequence is CASSQDWQNTEAFF. In nucleotides, the CDR3 is TGCGCCAGCAGCCAAGATTGGCAAAACACTGAAGCTTTCTTT.

This chain links TRBV5-1 with TRBJ1-1; D gene unclear. CDR3 size: 15 residues. Per germline, CDR1 SGHRS and CDR2 YFSETQ. V lost 0 bases and J 0 bases, leaving 9 bases between the germline ends. This CDR3 reads CASSLERGMNTEAFF. The CDR3 DNA reads as TGCGCCAGCAGCTTGGAGAGAGGGATGAACACTGAAGCTTTCTTT.

The chain couples TRBV29-1 to TRBJ2-1, with D possibly being TRBD2 (6 bases). Looked up from germline, CDR1 is SQVTM and CDR2 is ANQGSEA. This CDR3 spans 12 amino acids. V dropped 4 bases and J dropped 6 bases, with 10 bases sitting between them. The CDR3 DNA reads TGCAGCGTTGTGGGCGGGGTCAATGAGCAGTTCTTC. Its translation: CSVVGGVNEQFF.

The CDR3 region has the DNA TGTGCCAGCAGCACCAAAGGACAGGGGATTCCGAAAAGCACAGATACGCAGTATTTT. Its protein is CASSTKGQGIPKSTDTQYF. The rearrangement joins TRBV21-1 to TRBJ2-3; TRBD1, the table's D call, lacks a check against the DNA. TRBV21-1 counts as a pseudogene. The length of the CDR3 is 19 residues.

With respect to this clone: This sample also contains other DNA sequences that code for the same CDR3. J is TRBJ1-1 and V is TRBV29-1; D might be TRBD1 (5 bases). The CDR3 is 12 amino acids. Germline CDR1 reads SQVTM; CDR2 reads ANQGSEA. The V end lost 4 bases, the J end lost 0 bases, and 6 bases lay between the germline ends. CDR3 nucleotides: TGCAGCGTTGGGACATTGAACACTGAAGCTTTCTTT. Translating it yields CSVGTLNTEAFF. The full variable domain, its missing parts supplied by reference TRBV29-1 and TRBJ1-1, is SAVISQKPSRDICQRGTSLTIQCQVDSQVTMMFWYRQQPGQSLTLIATANQGSEATYESGFVIDKFPISRPNLTFSTLTVSNMSPEDSSIYLCSVGTLNTEAFFGQGTRLTVV.

J is TRBJ2-2 and V is TRBV11-2; perhaps TRBD2 as D (6 bases). This CDR3 is built from 15 residues. Trimming took 6 bases from V and 7 from J, leaving 18 bases between them. CDR1 and CDR2 (germline): SGHAT, FQNNGV. The CDR3 nucleotides are TGTGCCAGCAGTAATCGGCGGGACGGAAGCGGGGAGCTGTTTTTT. This codes for CASSNRRDGSGELFF.

This clone came up a few times. The same CDR3 arises from other DNA sequences in this sample as well. The J gene is TRBJ1-5, the V gene TRBV9; TRBD1 agrees at 8 bases. The length of the CDR3 is 14 residues. Germline-derived CDR1 and CDR2 are SGDLS and YYNGEE. V shed 2 bases and J 4 bases; nucleotides not matched to a gene: 2. The CDR3 nucleotides read TGTGCCAGCAGCGTCGGACAGGGAAATCAGCCCCAGCATTTT. Protein product: CASSVGQGNQPQHF.

The V gene is TRBV6-5, the J gene TRBJ2-1; 11 bases agree with TRBD2. V lost 6 bases, J lost 7 bases, and 8 bases stayed unmatched. The CDR3 runs 15 residues. Germline V lookup: CDR1 MNHEY, CDR2 SVGAGI. The CDR3 protein is CASSQGLAGVNEQFF. DNA of the CDR3: TGTGCCAGCAGCCAAGGACTAGCGGGCGTAAATGAGCAGTTCTTC.

The rearrangement links TRBV9 to TRBJ2-2, with TRBD1 identical over 10 bases. Trimming took 4 bases from V and 0 from J; bases not matched to a gene: 6. CDR3 size: 17 residues. The germline V gene has CDR1 SGDLS and CDR2 YYNGEE. The CDR3 spells CASSPGQGGANTGELFF. CDR3 coding DNA: TGTGCCAGCAGCCCCGGACAGGGGGGAGCGAACACCGGGGAGCTGTTTTTT.

The gene calls are TRBV6-4 and TRBJ2-5, with unresolved D. Per the germline V gene, CDR1 is MRHNA and CDR2 is SNTAGT. The CDR3 sequence is 13 residues long. The ends were cut back, 3 bases at V and 4 bases at J, with 9 bases in the middle. The CDR3 bases are TGTGCCAGCAGTGAAGTAAGAGGAGAGACCCAGTACTTC. It yields the protein CASSEVRGETQYF.

V is TRBV28 and J is TRBJ2-7; D is possibly TRBD2 (6 bases). Germline V gene data show CDR1 as MDHEN and CDR2 as SYDVKM. The CDR3 sequence is 13 residues long. Trimming removed 4 bases from V and 6 bases from J, with 13 bases in between. CDR3 sequence reads: CASSWGGTGEQYF. The CDR3 DNA reads TGTGCCAGCAGTTGGGGCGGGACGGGCGAGCAGTACTTC.

This chain links TRBV10-2 with TRBJ2-3; D call uncertain. Germline assignment: CDR1 WSHSY and CDR2 SAAADI. Trimming took 0 bases from V and 6 from J, leaving 4 bases between them. The CDR3 contains 12 residues. DNA for the CDR3: TGCGCCAGCAGTGAGTCCTCGGATACGCAGTATTTT. The encoded protein is CASSESSDTQYF.

CDR3 region: CASSLAASGRSKNIQYF. DNA for the CDR3: TGTGCCAGCAGCCTTGCGGCGAGCGGGAGATCAAAAAACATTCAGTACTTC. The rearrangement links TRBV28 to TRBJ2-4; 8 bases match TRBD2. The germline V gene encodes CDR1 MDHEN and CDR2 SYDVKM. The CDR3 has 17 residues. Trimming removed 6 bases from V and 4 bases from J; junction bases left unmatched: 14.

The V gene is TRBV7-2, the J gene TRBJ2-5, with 14 bases lining up with TRBD2. V shed 1 base, J shed 3 bases, and the junction held 1 base outside the gene matches. The germline CDR1 and CDR2 sequences are SGHTA and FQGNSA. The CDR3 is 16 amino acids. Here the CDR3 DNA reads TGTGCCAGCAGCTTAGGACTAGCGGGAGGGGAAGAGACCCAGTACTTC. It specifies CASSLGLAGGEETQYF.

The chain combines TRBV2 with TRBJ1-6; 9 bases map to TRBD1. Germline CDR1 is SNHLY and CDR2 is FYNNEI. V was pared by 1 base and J by 9 bases, with 4 bases of the junction left unmatched. The CDR3 length is 15 residues. The CDR3 loop is CASSEEQGAGSPLHF. As DNA, the CDR3 is TGTGCCAGCAGTGAAGAACAGGGGGCGGGTTCACCCCTCCACTTT.

The chain carries TRBV30 and TRBJ2-7, with D uncertain. This CDR3 is built from 11 residues. The V end was cut by 2 bases, the J end by 6 bases, with 8 bases between. From germline, CDR1 is GTSNPN and CDR2 SVGIG (reference sequence). CDR3 residues: CAWSPLVEQYF. The CDR3 nucleotides are TGTGCCTGGAGTCCACTTGTCGAGCAGTACTTC.

J is TRBJ2-2 and V is TRBV5-4; no clear D. This CDR3 is built from 12 residues. The germline gives CDR1 SGHNT, CDR2 YYREEE (reference sequence). V was cut by 2 bases and J by 6 bases, with 5 bases left in between. CDR3 DNA sequence: TGTGCCAGCAGCTTAGAGGCCGGGGAGCTGTTTTTT. It yields the protein CASSLEAGELFF.

In the case of this clone: The junction departs from the called germline gene at one end, perhaps through a read error. The chain uses TRBV7-7 and TRBJ1-1, with D perhaps TRBD1 (6 bases). The CDR3 extends over 13 amino acids. Germline CDR1 and CDR2: SSHAT and FNYEAQ (reference sequence). CDR3: CASSLEQGREAFF. CDR3 in DNA: TGTGCTAGCAGCTTAGAACAGGGTAGGGAGGCTTTCTTT.

The gene calls are TRBV29-1 and TRBJ1-1; 11 bases are a match to TRBD1. The ends lost 7 bases at V and 6 bases at J; junction bases unmatched: 7. CDR3 size: 13 residues. The germline V gene has CDR1 SQVTM and CDR2 ANQGSEA. In DNA form, the CDR3 reads TGCAGCGCCCGGACAGGGGGCTTCGCTGAAGCTTTCTTT. Translation: CSARTGGFAEAFF.

This clone was recorded once. The chain is built from TRBV4-3 and TRBJ1-1; TRBD1 is a possible D gene (5 bases). Germline CDR1 is LGHNA and CDR2 is YSLEER. Trimming stripped 0 bases from V and 1 base from J, with 12 bases between. CDR3 size: 16 residues. This CDR3 is CASSQEGGGTNTEAFF. The CDR3 DNA follows: TGCGCCAGCAGCCAAGAGGGGGGAGGGACGAACACTGAAGCTTTCTTT.

The chain combines TRBV2 with TRBJ2-3; possibly TRBD2 for D (5 bases). From germline, CDR1 is SNHLY and CDR2 FYNNEI. V lost 5 bases, J lost 0 bases, and 6 bases lay in between. The CDR3 has 13 residues. The CDR3 is CASSRGSTDTQYF. In DNA form, the CDR3 reads TGTGCCAGCAGTCGGGGTAGCACAGATACGCAGTATTTT.

V is TRBV29-1 and J is TRBJ2-3, with 8 nucleotides matching TRBD2. Trimming cost V 0 bases and J 2 bases; bases outside gene matches: 10. This CDR3 region has 17 residues. Per the germline V gene, CDR1 is SQVTM and CDR2 is ANQGSEA. The CDR3 DNA reads as TGCAGCGTTGAAGATCAAAGGGCTAGCGGGCTCACAGATACGCAGTATTTT. Its protein is CSVEDQRASGLTDTQYF.

Regarding this clone: Other DNA variants within this sample encode the same CDR3. V gene TRBV3-1 (or the pseudogene TRBV3-2) combines with J gene TRBJ1-2, with D perhaps TRBD1 (5 bases). Looked up from germline, CDR1 is LGHDT and CDR2 is YNNKEL (reference sequence). V was cut by 1 base and J by 7 bases, with 13 bases left in between. The CDR3 runs 14 residues. The CDR3 nucleotides read TGTGCCAGCAGCCAAGTCTCCAGGGTGGGTGGCTACACCTTC. It yields the protein CASSQVSRVGGYTF.

This clone appeared a single time. The chain couples TRBV5-4 to TRBJ1-4; possible D gene TRBD1, 6 bases. CDR3 length: 14 amino acids. Trimming removed 4 bases at V and 2 bases at J, with 9 bases between. Germline CDR1 is SGHNT and CDR2 is YYREEE (reference sequence). The CDR3 here is CASSQGFTNEKLFF. The CDR3 nucleotides are TGTGCCAGCAGCCAGGGGTTCACTAATGAAAAACTGTTTTTT.

The chain uses TRBV13 and TRBJ1-2; a weak D match, TRBD1 (6 bases). V was pared by 8 bases and J by 0 bases, with 13 bases between. Germline loops: CDR1 PRHDT, CDR2 FYEKMQ (reference sequence). CDR3 length: 14 residues. The CDR3 bases are TGTGCCAGCGTTAAGGACAGCGCTAACTATGGCTACACCTTC. Protein product: CASVKDSANYGYTF.